The next 24 T cell receptor beta chains were all read from a single sample in a study of T cell changes during pregnancy in multiple sclerosis. Sequencing was performed with immunoSEQ multiplex PCR; in TCRdb, only in-frame clones are kept and a portion is missing. The data show nearly 80,000 clones, around 90% seen once. The sequenced sample was CD4+ T cells from peripheral blood mononuclear cells, obtained before pregnancy. Receptors originate from a female donor with multiple sclerosis, enrolled in a pregnancy study.

The chain links TRBV11-2 to TRBJ2-5; a weak D match, TRBD1 (7 bases). The CDR3 has 15 amino acids. V gave up 3 bases and J gave up 3 bases, with 14 bases separating them. CDR1 is SGHAT, CDR2 FQNNGV, per germline. CDR3 region: CASSLELRGEETQYF. CDR3 bases: TGTGCCAGCAGCTTGGAGCTCAGGGGGGAAGAGACCCAGTACTTC. Variable domain in full (rest from reference TRBV11-2 and TRBJ2-5): EAGVAQSPRYKIIEKRQSVAFWCNPISGHATLYWYQQILGQGPKLLIQFQNNGVVDDSQLPKDRFSAERLKGVDSTLKIQPAKLEDSAVYLCASSLELRGEETQYFGPGTRLLVL.

CDR3: CASSTPVTRDTGELFF. The CDR3 bases are TGTGCCAGCAGTACGCCGGTCACCCGGGACACCGGGGAGCTGTTTTTT. This sequence joins TRBV2 and TRBJ2-2; D is undetermined. The length of the CDR3 is 16 residues. Germline values: CDR1 SNHLY, CDR2 FYNNEI. The V end lost 5 bases, the J end lost 3 bases, and 16 bases lay between the germline ends.

The J gene is TRBJ2-2, the V gene TRBV6-5; D unresolved. CDR1 is MNHEY, CDR2 SVGAGI, per germline. V shed 2 bases and J shed 5 bases, with 9 bases lying between them. This CDR3 region has 14 residues. As DNA, the CDR3 is TGTGCCAGCAGTTACGGTTTTACTACCGGGGAGCTGTTTTTT. Translated: CASSYGFTTGELFF.

The rearrangement joins TRBV19 to TRBJ2-1, with TRBD2 matching 8 bases. V lost 3 bases to trimming and J lost 5 bases; unmatched junction nucleotides: 0. The CDR3 spans 13 residues. CDR1 is LNHDA and CDR2 is SQIVND in the germline V gene (reference sequence). This CDR3 reads CASSMRGDNEQFF. The CDR3 nucleotides are TGTGCCAGTAGTATGCGGGGGGACAATGAGCAGTTCTTC. Full variable domain (remainder filled in from reference TRBV19 and TRBJ2-1): DGGITQSPKYLFRKEGQNVTLSCEQNLNHDAMYWYRQDPGQGLRLIYYSQIVNDFQKGDIAEGYSVSREKKESFPLTVTSAQKNPTAFYLCASSMRGDNEQFFGPGTRLTVL.

This chain connects TRBV19 to TRBJ2-5; unclear D gene. CDR3 length equals 14 residues. Germline lookup yields CDR1 LNHDA and CDR2 SQIVND (reference sequence). Trimming shortened V by 3 bases and J by 4 bases, and 12 bases separated the two germline ends. The CDR3 loop is CASSISPWAETQYF. Here the CDR3 DNA reads TGTGCCAGTAGTATTAGTCCGTGGGCAGAGACCCAGTACTTC.

Only one count was recorded for this clone. This rearrangement joins TRBV19 to TRBJ2-3; 9 bases match TRBD2. This CDR3 is built from 16 residues. Germline lookup yields CDR1 LNHDA and CDR2 SQIVND (reference sequence). V lost 3 bases to trimming and J lost 1 base; unmatched junction nucleotides: 5. The CDR3 DNA follows: TGTGCCAGTAGTATGGTAGCGGGAGCTGGCACAGATACGCAGTATTTT. Translating it yields CASSMVAGAGTDTQYF.

The chain employs TRBV11-3 and TRBJ2-1; D gene unclear. Per germline, CDR1 SGHNT and CDR2 YENEEA. V was clipped by 4 bases and J by 5 bases, with 6 bases between them. The CDR3 has 12 amino acids. The CDR3 DNA sequence: TGTGCCAGCAGCTCTAATAACAATGAGCAGTTCTTC. Protein: CASSSNNNEQFF.

The chain is built from TRBV11-3 and TRBJ2-1; D is perhaps TRBD1 (5 bases). Germline values: CDR1 SGHNT, CDR2 YENEEA. Trimming shortened V by 5 bases and J by 15 bases, and 17 bases separated the two germline ends. The CDR3 covers 12 residues. The CDR3 nucleotides read TGTGCCAGCAGCCGCGAGCAGGGATGGCTGTTCTTC. The encoded protein is CASSREQGWLFF. Complete variable domain (other parts from reference TRBV11-3 and TRBJ2-1): EAGVVQSPRYKIIEKKQPVAFWCNPISGHNTLYWYLQNLGQGPELLIRYENEEAVDDSQLPKDRFSAERLKGVDSTLKIQPAELGDSAVYLCASSREQGWLFFGPGTRLTVL.

V and J are TRBV7-2 and TRBJ2-2; D remains ambiguous. CDR3 length equals 13 residues. V lost 0 bases and J 5 bases, leaving 4 bases between the germline ends. Germline V lookup: CDR1 SGHTA, CDR2 FQGNSA. CDR3 amino acids: CASSLARTGELFF. The DNA for the CDR3 is TGTGCCAGCAGCTTAGCGAGGACCGGGGAGCTGTTTTTT.

This clone occurred once. CDR3 region: CASSQTTSGTASSYNEQFF. The CDR3 nucleotides read TGCGCCAGCAGTCAAACGACTAGCGGGACTGCGAGCTCCTACAATGAGCAGTTCTTC. The chain couples TRBV23-1 to TRBJ2-1; TRBD2 agrees at 11 bases. TRBV23-1 is classed as an ORF, of uncertain function. V lost 2 bases and J lost 0; bases outside the gene matches: 9. CDR3 length: 19 amino acids.

This chain links TRBV6-5 with TRBJ1-1; tentative D call: TRBD1 (5 bases). The CDR3 covers 16 residues. The germline V gene encodes CDR1 MNHEY and CDR2 SVGAGI. V was trimmed by 0 bases and J by 3 bases, leaving 14 bases between them. The CDR3 DNA follows: TGTGCCAGCAGTTACTCACGGGGCGGGAGGGACACTGAAGCTTTCTTT. Translated: CASSYSRGGRDTEAFF.

The V gene is TRBV30, the J gene TRBJ1-1, with a weak D call TRBD1 (6 bases). V dropped 3 bases and J dropped 2 bases, with 16 bases sitting between them. Germline lookup yields CDR1 GTSNPN and CDR2 SVGIG (reference sequence). This CDR3 is built from 15 residues. As DNA, the CDR3 is TGTGCCTGGAGCCCCCCGCGGGGGCGAAACACTGAAGCTTTCTTT. Translation gives CAWSPPRGRNTEAFF.

The chain has TRBV9 and TRBJ2-2; D is uncertain. Germline V gene data show CDR1 as SGDLS and CDR2 as YYNGEE. Trimming took off 0 bases at V and 0 bases at J, with 6 bases between the two ends. CDR3 length: 15 residues. CDR3 sequence: CASSVGRTNTGELFF. The CDR3 region has the DNA TGTGCCAGCAGCGTAGGTAGAACGAACACCGGGGAGCTGTTTTTT.

V is TRBV5-1 and J is TRBJ2-3; 12 nucleotides align to TRBD2. Germline loops: CDR1 SGHRS, CDR2 YFSETQ. J lost 5 bases, V lost 0 bases, and 4 bases had no gene match. The length of the CDR3 is 16 residues. The CDR3 coding sequence is TGCGCCAGCAGCTTGGGACTAGCGGGAGTCGTAGATACGCAGTATTTT. Translation gives CASSLGLAGVVDTQYF.

This chain links TRBV7-2 with TRBJ1-2, with 7 bases fitting TRBD1. Trimming took 3 bases from V and 8 from J; bases not matched to a gene: 3. The CDR3 sequence is 12 residues long. Per the germline V gene, CDR1 is SGHTA and CDR2 is FQGNSA. The CDR3 loop reads CASSFQGEGYTF. In DNA, the CDR3 is TGTGCCAGCAGCTTCCAGGGGGAAGGCTACACCTTC.

This rearrangement joins TRBV15 to TRBJ1-5, with TRBD1 matching 7 bases. V gave up 4 bases and J gave up 4 bases; unmatched junction bases: 4. The germline gives CDR1 LNHNV, CDR2 YYDKDF (reference sequence). This CDR3 is built from 14 residues. Here the CDR3 DNA reads TGTGCCACCAGCAATGACAGGGCTAATCAGCCCCAGCATTTT. Translating gives CATSNDRANQPQHF. Filled out from reference TRBV15 and TRBJ1-5, the complete variable domain reads DAMVIQNPRYQVTQFGKPVTLSCSQTLNHNVMYWYQQKSSQAPKLLFHYYDKDFNNEADTPDNFQSRRPNTSFCFLDIRSPGLGDTAMYLCATSNDRANQPQHFGDGTRLSIL.

The CDR3 nucleotides are TGTGCCAGCAGTCTTGACAGGCCTTCTAACTATGGCTACACCTTC. This sequence encodes CASSLDRPSNYGYTF. V is TRBV5-6 and J is TRBJ1-2, with D possibly being TRBD1 (6 bases). CDR1 SGHDT and CDR2 YYEEEE come from the germline V gene. Between the trimmed V and J ends, which lost 5 bases and 0 bases, there was a span of 14 bases. The CDR3 consists of 15 residues.

The rearrangement links TRBV30 to TRBJ2-3; possible D gene TRBD2, 6 bases. Germline loops: CDR1 GTSNPN, CDR2 SVGIG (reference sequence). This CDR3 region has 17 residues. Between the trimmed V and J ends, which lost 0 bases and 2 bases, there was a span of 18 bases. In nucleotides, the CDR3 is TGTGCCTGGAGTGTACTAAGCGGAGGGTTCTACACAGATACGCAGTATTTT. Protein sequence: CAWSVLSGGFYTDTQYF. Complete variable domain (other parts from reference TRBV30 and TRBJ2-3): SQTIHQWPATLVQPVGSPLSLECTVEGTSNPNLYWYRQAAGRGLQLLFYSVGIGQISSEVPQNLSASRPQDRQFILSSKKLLLSDSGFYLCAWSVLSGGFYTDTQYFGPGTRLTVL.

V is TRBV6-5 and J is TRBJ1-6; unclear D gene. V lost 2 bases, J lost 6 bases, and 14 bases lay in between. The CDR3 covers 16 residues. CDR1 and CDR2 from the germline V gene are MNHEY and SVGAGI. CDR3 in DNA: TGTGCCAGCAGTTACCGGCGGCCAGCGAGTAATTCACCCCTCCACTTT. Residues: CASSYRRPASNSPLHF.

The CDR3 loop reads CAWSVANEQFF. CDR3 sequence (DNA): TGTGCCTGGAGTGTAGCGAATGAGCAGTTCTTC. The chain links TRBV30 to TRBJ2-1; no clear D. The length of the CDR3 is 11 residues. Germline-derived CDR1 and CDR2 are GTSNPN and SVGIG (reference sequence). The ends were cut back, 0 bases at V and 7 bases at J, with 4 bases in the middle.

The gene calls are TRBV9 and TRBJ2-1; 13 nucleotides line up with TRBD2. The CDR3 covers 15 residues. The ends lost 4 bases at V and 10 bases at J; junction bases unmatched: 8. Germline values: CDR1 SGDLS, CDR2 YYNGEE. The CDR3 coding sequence is TGTGCCAGCAGCTACCGGACTAGCGGGAGAGGGGAGCAGTTCTTC. Its protein is CASSYRTSGRGEQFF.

The genes are TRBV19 and TRBJ1-2; no definite D call. Trimming took off 5 bases at V and 0 bases at J, with 13 bases between the two ends. The germline CDR1 and CDR2 sequences are LNHDA and SQIVND (reference sequence). This CDR3 spans 15 amino acids. This chain's CDR3 is CASSPGAASNYGYTF. Here the CDR3 DNA reads TGTGCCAGTAGTCCCGGAGCAGCTTCTAACTATGGCTACACCTTC.

This chain uses TRBV20-1 with TRBJ2-1; no reliable D call. This CDR3 comprises 11 residues. V gave up 6 bases and J gave up 5 bases, with 8 bases separating them. Germline CDR1 and CDR2: DFQATT and SNEGSKA (reference sequence). CDR3 nucleotide sequence: TGCAGTGCCCTAACCCACAATGAGCAGTTCTTC. This sequence encodes CSALTHNEQFF.

The gene calls are TRBV6-4 and TRBJ2-3, with a tentative D call TRBD2 (6 bases). Trimming removed 4 bases from V and 2 bases from J, with 13 bases in between. This CDR3 is 15 amino acids long. The germline V gene has CDR1 MRHNA and CDR2 SNTAGT. Here the CDR3 reads CASSVGTAPTDTQYF. CDR3 DNA sequence: TGTGCCAGCAGTGTCGGGACTGCCCCCACAGATACGCAGTATTTT.